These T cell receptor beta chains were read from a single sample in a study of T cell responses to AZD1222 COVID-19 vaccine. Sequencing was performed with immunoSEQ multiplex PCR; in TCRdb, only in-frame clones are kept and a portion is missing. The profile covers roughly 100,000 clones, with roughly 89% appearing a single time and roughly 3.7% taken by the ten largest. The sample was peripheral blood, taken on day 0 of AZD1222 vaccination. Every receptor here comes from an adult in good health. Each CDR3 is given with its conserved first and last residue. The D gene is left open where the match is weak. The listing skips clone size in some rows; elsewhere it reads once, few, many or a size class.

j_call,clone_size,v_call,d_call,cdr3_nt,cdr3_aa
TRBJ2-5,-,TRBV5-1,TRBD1,TGCGCCAGCAGCCCCGGACAGGGCCGGGGAGAGACCCAGTACTTC,CASSPGQGRGETQYF
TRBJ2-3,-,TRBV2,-,TGTGCCAGCAAATGGGGGACGAACACAGATACGCAGTATTTT,CASKWGTNTDTQYF
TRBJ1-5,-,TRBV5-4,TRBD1,TGTGCCAGCAGCTTGGCGCCAGGGGGTAATCAGCCCCAGCATTTT,CASSLAPGGNQPQHF
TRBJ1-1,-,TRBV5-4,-,TGTGCCAGCAGCCGTTTACAGGGATCGGACACTGAAGCTTTCTTT,CASSRLQGSDTEAFF
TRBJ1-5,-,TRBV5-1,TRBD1,TGCGCCAGCTGGACAGGGAATAGCAATCAGCCCCAGCATTTT,CASWTGNSNQPQHF
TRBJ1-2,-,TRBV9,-,TGTGCCAGCAGCGTAGGGGGTCAGACTTATGGCTACACCTTC,CASSVGGQTYGYTF
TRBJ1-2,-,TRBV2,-,TGTGCCAGTCTCTCGACACCCCGAGGTGGCTACACCTTC,CASLSTPRGGYTF
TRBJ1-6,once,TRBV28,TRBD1,TGTGCCAGCAAGACAGGGGATATCTATAATTCACCCCTCCACTTT,CASKTGDIYNSPLHF
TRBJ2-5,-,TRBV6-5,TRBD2,TGTGCCAGCAGTTACGGGGGGAGGGAATGGGAGACCCAGTACTTC,CASSYGGREWETQYF
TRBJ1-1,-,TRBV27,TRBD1,TGTGCCAGCAGAGAGACAGGGTTAAGAACTGAAGCTTTCTTT,CASRETGLRTEAFF
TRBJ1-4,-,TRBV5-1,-,TGCGCCAGCAGCTTGTCCGGGGGCGTAGGAGGGGAAAAACTGTTTTTT,CASSLSGGVGGEKLFF
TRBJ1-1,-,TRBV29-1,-,TGCAGCGTTCTAGACCTGAGGATGAACACTGAAGCTTTCTTT,CSVLDLRMNTEAFF
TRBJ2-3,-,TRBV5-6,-,TGTGCCAGCAGAAACCCCAGGGGAGCAGATACGCAGTATTTT,CASRNPRGADTQYF
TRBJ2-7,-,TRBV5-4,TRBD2,TGTGCCAGCAGCTTGAGTGCGGGGGGATACGAGCAGTACTTC,CASSLSAGGYEQYF
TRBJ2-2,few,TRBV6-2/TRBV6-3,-,TGTGCCAGCAGTTCAGGATTCGAAGATGGGAACACCGGGGAGCTGTTTTTT,CASSSGFEDGNTGELFF
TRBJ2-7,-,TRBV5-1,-,TGCGCCAGCAGCCCCGGTCTCTCTCCTTCCTACGAGCAGTACTTC,CASSPGLSPSYEQYF
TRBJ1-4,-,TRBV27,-,TGTGCCAGCAGTTTCCTCGGGTTCGGCCTCAAACTGTTTTTT,CASSFLGFGLKLFF
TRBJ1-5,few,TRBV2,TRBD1,TGTGCCGGAAACAGGGGGCCTAATCAGCCCCAGCATTTT,CAGNRGPNQPQHF
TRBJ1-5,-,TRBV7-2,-,TGTGCCAGCAGCCCGTGGCCCGGCAATCAGCCCCAGCATTTT,CASSPWPGNQPQHF
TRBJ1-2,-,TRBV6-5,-,TGTGCCAGCAGTTACGAGCTGGGAATTAGCGGCTACACCTTC,CASSYELGISGYTF
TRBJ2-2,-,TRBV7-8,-,TGTGCCAGCAGCCATGGGTCCGGGGAGCTGTTTTTT,CASSHGSGELFF
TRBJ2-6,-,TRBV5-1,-,TGCGCCAGCAGCTCGATGGGGCCGCCGGGGGCCAACGTCCTGACTTTC,CASSSMGPPGANVLTF
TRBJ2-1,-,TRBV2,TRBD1,TGTGCCAGCAGAAACAGGGGGCGTTACAATGAGCAGTTCTTC,CASRNRGRYNEQFF
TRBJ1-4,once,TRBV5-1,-,TGCGCCAGCAGCTTGGTTCTCGACGGACCAACTAATGAAAAACTGTTTTTT,CASSLVLDGPTNEKLFF
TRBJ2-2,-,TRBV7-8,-,TGTGCCAGCAGCTTCGACATTACCGGGGAGCTGTTTTTT,CASSFDITGELFF
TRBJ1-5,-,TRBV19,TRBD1,TGTGCCAGCAACTCAGGGACAGGGAAGTCGGGCAATCAGCCCCAGCATTTT,CASNSGTGKSGNQPQHF
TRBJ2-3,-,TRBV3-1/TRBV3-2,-,TGTGCCAGCAGCCAAGATCTTCCGGGGGGCCCTTATAGCACAGATACGCAGTATTTT,CASSQDLPGGPYSTDTQYF
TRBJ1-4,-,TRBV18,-,TGTGCCAGCTCACCAACAGGGACAACTAATGAAAAACTGTTTTTT,CASSPTGTTNEKLFF
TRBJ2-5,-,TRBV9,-,TGTGCCAGCAGCGTAGGTCCGGCTCAAGAGACCCAGTACTTC,CASSVGPAQETQYF
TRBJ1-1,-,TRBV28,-,TGTGCCAGCAGTCTTAGGACACGACTAAACACTGAAGCTTTCTTT,CASSLRTRLNTEAFF
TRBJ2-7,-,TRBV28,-,TGTGCCAGCAGTTCCAGGACTGGGATTAAGAGTGAGCAGTACTTC,CASSSRTGIKSEQYF
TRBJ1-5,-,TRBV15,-,TGTGCCACCAGCAGAGATCCAGGGGATCAGCCCCAGCATTTT,CATSRDPGDQPQHF
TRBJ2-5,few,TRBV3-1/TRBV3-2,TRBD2,TGTGCCAGCAGCCCCTGGGGGCGGGGGGGCCAAGAGACCCAGTACTTC,CASSPWGRGGQETQYF
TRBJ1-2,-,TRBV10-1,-,TGCGCCAGCAGTGAGGATCTGAGCTATGGCTACACCTTC,CASSEDLSYGYTF
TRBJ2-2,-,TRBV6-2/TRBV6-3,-,TGTGCCAGCAGTACCTCCGGGACCGCGAACACCGGGGAGCTGTTTTTT,CASSTSGTANTGELFF
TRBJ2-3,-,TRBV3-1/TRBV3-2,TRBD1,TGTGCCAGCAGCCGGGACAGCCACCCTGGTACGCAGTATTTT,CASSRDSHPGTQYF
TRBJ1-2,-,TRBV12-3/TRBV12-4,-,TGTGCCAGCAGTTTCTCTGACTCCCGGGGTATCACCTTC,CASSFSDSRGITF
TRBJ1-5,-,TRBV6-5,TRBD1,TGTGCCAGCAAAAACACAGGGGGGCGTCAGCCCCAGCATTTT,CASKNTGGRQPQHF
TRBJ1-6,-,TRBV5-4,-,TGTGCCAGCAGCTTGAAGTTTGGGGATTCACCCCTCCACTTT,CASSLKFGDSPLHF
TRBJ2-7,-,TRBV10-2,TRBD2,TGCGCCAGCAGCCTTAGACTAGCGGGGGGGTTGTACGAGCAGTACTTC,CASSLRLAGGLYEQYF
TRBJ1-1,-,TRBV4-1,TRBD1,TGCGCCAGCAGGGGGACAGGGCACACTGAAGCTTTCTTT,CASRGTGHTEAFF
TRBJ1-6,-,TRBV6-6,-,TGTGCCACCAGTCGCTTGGGGGCCAGTTCACCCCTCCACTTT,CATSRLGASSPLHF
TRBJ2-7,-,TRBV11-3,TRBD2,TGTGCCAGCAGCCTCCACCCTACTAGCGGGGAGCAGTACTTC,CASSLHPTSGEQYF
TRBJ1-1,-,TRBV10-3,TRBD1,TGTGCCATCAGTGACAAACAGGGGGCGAACACTGAAGCTTTCTTT,CAISDKQGANTEAFF
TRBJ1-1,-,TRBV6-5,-,TGTGCCAGCAGCGGGGGCACTGAAGCTTTCTTT,CASSGGTEAFF
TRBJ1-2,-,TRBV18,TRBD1,TGTGCCAGCTCACCGGAATTAGGGACAGACTATGGCTACACCTTC,CASSPELGTDYGYTF
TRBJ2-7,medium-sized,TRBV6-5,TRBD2,TGTGCCAGCAGGCGAGACCCGGGACTAGCCTACGAGCAGTACTTC,CASRRDPGLAYEQYF
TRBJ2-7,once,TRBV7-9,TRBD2,TGTGCCAGCAACAAACTTAGCGGGGGGCCCTCCCCCTACGAGCAGTACTTC,CASNKLSGGPSPYEQYF
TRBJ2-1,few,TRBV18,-,TGTGCCAGCTCACCACCGCAGGTTGGGGCCTACAATGAGCAGTTCTTC,CASSPPQVGAYNEQFF
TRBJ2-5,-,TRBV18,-,TGTGCCAGCTCCCCCAGGATTCAAGAGACCCAGTACTTC,CASSPRIQETQYF
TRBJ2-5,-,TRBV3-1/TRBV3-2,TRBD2,TGTGCCAGCAGCCACCGGTTAGCGGGGATCTTACAAGAGACCCAGTACTTC,CASSHRLAGILQETQYF
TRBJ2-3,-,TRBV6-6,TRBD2,TGTGCCAGCAGTCGAGGACTAGCGGGGGGGCCCACAGATACGCAGTATTTT,CASSRGLAGGPTDTQYF
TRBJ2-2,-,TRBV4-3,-,TGCGCCAGCAGACGACAGAACACCGGGGAGCTGTTTTTT,CASRRQNTGELFF
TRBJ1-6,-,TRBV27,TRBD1,TGTGCCAGCAGTTTCAGGGGGCTAAGCTCCTATAATTCACCCCTCCACTTT,CASSFRGLSSYNSPLHF
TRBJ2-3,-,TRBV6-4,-,TGTGCCAGCAAAATGCAAGACAGCACAGATACGCAGTATTTT,CASKMQDSTDTQYF
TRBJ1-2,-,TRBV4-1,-,TGCGCCAGCAGCCGGGACCTTTATGGCTACACCTTC,CASSRDLYGYTF
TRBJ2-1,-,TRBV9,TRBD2,TGTGCCAGCAGCACCCCACTAGCGGGGGCCTCGTACAATGAGCAGTTCTTC,CASSTPLAGASYNEQFF
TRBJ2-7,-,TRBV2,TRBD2,TGTGCCAGCAGTGAGCTCGTGTCTTTTATGACTAGCGGGGGCCTTAGGAGCTCCTACGAGCAGTACTTC,CASSELVSFMTSGGLRSSYEQYF
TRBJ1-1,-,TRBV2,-,TGTGCCAGCAGTCTTTGGACTGGCACTGAAGCTTTCTTT,CASSLWTGTEAFF
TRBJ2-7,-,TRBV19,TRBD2,TGTGCCAGTAGTTCCTTGGGGACTAATCGAGCCGAGCAGTACTTC,CASSSLGTNRAEQYF